This TCR beta chain was documented in a study of shared clonotypes between healthy human individuals. Findings of the study overall: Non-shared clonotypes showed lower generation probabilities than clonotypes common to all four donors. Naive subsets, compared against memory subsets, generally had larger estimated richness values. The naive CD4 repertoires of a few donors were compared, and around 5.1% of clonotypes were shared.

With respect to this clone: No antigen is known for it.

The CDR3 covers 15 residues. The germline gives CDR1 MNHEY, CDR2 SMNVEV (reference sequence). V gave up 2 bases and J gave up 3 bases; unmatched junction bases: 3. Assay used: immunoSEQ multiplex PCR; TCRdb lists only in-frame clones, some missing. The sample lists roughly 2.2 million clones, just under 95% occurring once. Sequencing was done on a sample of naive CD4+ T cells from PBMCs. Noted subset: CD45RA+ positively selected. The genes are TRBV27 and TRBJ1-5, with TRBD1 identical over 8 bases. The clonotype originates from a man between 18 and 29 years old in good health. Some clones in this sample may be carry-over from other donors' samples. CDR3 sequence (DNA): TGTGCCAGCAGTTTAAACCAGGGGGCCAATCAGCCCCAGCATTTT. Protein: CASSLNQGANQPQHF.